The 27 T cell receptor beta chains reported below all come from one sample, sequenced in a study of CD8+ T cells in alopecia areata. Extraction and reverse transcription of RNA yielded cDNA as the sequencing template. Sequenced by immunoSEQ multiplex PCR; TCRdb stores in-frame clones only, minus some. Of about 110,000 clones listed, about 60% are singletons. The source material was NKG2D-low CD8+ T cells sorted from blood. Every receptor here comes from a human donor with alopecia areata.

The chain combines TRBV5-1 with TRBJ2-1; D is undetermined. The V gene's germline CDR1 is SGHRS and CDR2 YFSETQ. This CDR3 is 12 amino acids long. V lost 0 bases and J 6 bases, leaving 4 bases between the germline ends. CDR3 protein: CASSLGSNEQFF. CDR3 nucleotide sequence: TGCGCCAGCAGCTTGGGTTCCAATGAGCAGTTCTTC.

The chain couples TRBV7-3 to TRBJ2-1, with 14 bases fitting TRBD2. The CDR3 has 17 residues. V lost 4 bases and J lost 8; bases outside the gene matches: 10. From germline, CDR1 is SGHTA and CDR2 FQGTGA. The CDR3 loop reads CASSSGTSGRLWDEQFF. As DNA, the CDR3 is TGTGCCAGCAGCTCAGGGACTAGCGGGAGACTTTGGGATGAGCAGTTCTTC.

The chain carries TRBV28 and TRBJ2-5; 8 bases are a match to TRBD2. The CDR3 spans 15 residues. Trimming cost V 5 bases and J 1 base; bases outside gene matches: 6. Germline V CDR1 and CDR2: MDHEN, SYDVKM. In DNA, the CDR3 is TGTGCCAGCAGTCCACTAGCGGACACCCAAGAGACCCAGTACTTC. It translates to CASSPLADTQETQYF.

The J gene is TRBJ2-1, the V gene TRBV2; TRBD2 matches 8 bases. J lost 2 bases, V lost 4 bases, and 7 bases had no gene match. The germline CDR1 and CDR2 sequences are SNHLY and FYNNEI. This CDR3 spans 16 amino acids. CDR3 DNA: TGTGCCAGCAGTGCTAATCCGGGACTAGCCTACAATGAGCAGTTCTTC. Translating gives CASSANPGLAYNEQFF.

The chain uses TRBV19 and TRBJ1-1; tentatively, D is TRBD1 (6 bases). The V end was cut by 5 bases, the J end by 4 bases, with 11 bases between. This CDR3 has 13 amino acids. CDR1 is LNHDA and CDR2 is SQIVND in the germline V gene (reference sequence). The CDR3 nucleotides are TGTGCCAGTAGTGGCAGGGGAGGCACTGAAGCTTTCTTT. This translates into CASSGRGGTEAFF. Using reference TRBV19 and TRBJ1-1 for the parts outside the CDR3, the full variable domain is DGGITQSPKYLFRKEGQNVTLSCEQNLNHDAMYWYRQDPGQGLRLIYYSQIVNDFQKGDIAEGYSVSREKKESFPLTVTSAQKNPTAFYLCASSGRGGTEAFFGQGTRLTVV.

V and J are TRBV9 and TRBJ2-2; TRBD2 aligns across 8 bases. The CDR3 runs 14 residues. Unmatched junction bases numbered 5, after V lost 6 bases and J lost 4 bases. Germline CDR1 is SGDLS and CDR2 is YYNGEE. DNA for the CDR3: TGTGCCAGCAATCCGGGAGGGAGCACCGGGGAGCTGTTTTTT. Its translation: CASNPGGSTGELFF.

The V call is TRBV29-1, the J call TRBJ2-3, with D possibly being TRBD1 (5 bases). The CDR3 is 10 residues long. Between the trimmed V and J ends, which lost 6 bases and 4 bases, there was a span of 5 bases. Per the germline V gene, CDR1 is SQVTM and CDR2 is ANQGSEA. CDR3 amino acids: CSVQADTQYF. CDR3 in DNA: TGCAGCGTACAGGCAGATACGCAGTATTTT.

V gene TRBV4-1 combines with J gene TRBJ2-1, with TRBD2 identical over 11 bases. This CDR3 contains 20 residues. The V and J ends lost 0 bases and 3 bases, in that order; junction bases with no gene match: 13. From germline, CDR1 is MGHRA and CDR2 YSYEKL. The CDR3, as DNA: TGCGCCAGCAGCCAAGATAGGCCTAGCGGGAGGCCAACATACTACAATGAGCAGTTCTTC. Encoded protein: CASSQDRPSGRPTYYNEQFF.

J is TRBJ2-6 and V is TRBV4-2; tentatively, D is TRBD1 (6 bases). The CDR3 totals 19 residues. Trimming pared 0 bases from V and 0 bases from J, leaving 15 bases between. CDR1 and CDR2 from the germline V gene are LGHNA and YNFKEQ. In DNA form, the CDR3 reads TGTGCCAGCAGCCAAGATATGCAGGGGAAAATCTCTGGGGCCAACGTCCTGACTTTC. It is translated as CASSQDMQGKISGANVLTF.

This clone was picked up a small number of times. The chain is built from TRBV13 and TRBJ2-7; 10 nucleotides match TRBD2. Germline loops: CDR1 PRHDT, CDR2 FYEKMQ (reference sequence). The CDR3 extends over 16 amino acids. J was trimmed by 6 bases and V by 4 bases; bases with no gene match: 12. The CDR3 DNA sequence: TGTGCCAGCAGCTCGGCCCTAGCGGGAGCGGCCGTCGAGCAGTACTTC. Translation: CASSSALAGAAVEQYF.

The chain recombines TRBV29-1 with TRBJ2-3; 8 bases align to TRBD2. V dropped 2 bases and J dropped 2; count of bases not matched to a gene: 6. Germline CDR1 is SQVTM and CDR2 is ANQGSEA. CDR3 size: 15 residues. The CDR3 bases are TGCAGCGTTGAAATGCTAGCGGGTCACACAGATACGCAGTATTTT. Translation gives CSVEMLAGHTDTQYF.

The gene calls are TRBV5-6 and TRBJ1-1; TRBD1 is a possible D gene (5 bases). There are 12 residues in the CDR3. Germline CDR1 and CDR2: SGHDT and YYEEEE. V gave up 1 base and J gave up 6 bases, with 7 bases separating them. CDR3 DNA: TGTGCCAGCAGCTTGCGGGGCGCTGAAGCTTTCTTT. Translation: CASSLRGAEAFF.

CDR3 amino acids: CASSLGPMNTEAFF. DNA of the CDR3: TGTGCCAGCAGCTTGGGGCCAATGAACACTGAAGCTTTCTTT. This rearrangement joins TRBV5-6 to TRBJ1-1, with D unclear. V dropped 0 bases and J dropped 0 bases, with 6 bases sitting between them. The CDR3 sequence is 14 residues long. The germline V gene encodes CDR1 SGHDT and CDR2 YYEEEE.

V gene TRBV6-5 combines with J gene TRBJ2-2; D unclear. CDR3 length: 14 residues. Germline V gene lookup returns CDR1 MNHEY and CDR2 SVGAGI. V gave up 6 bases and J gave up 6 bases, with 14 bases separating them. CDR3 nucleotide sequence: TGTGCCAGCAGATCACCCGGACGTGCCGGGGAGCTGTTTTTT. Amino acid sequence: CASRSPGRAGELFF.

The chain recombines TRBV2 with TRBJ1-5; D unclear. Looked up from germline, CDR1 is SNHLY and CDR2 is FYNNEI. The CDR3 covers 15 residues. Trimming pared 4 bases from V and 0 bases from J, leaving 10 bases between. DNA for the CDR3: TGTGCCAGCAGTGGTCAGGAATATAGCAATCAGCCCCAGCATTTT. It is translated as CASSGQEYSNQPQHF.

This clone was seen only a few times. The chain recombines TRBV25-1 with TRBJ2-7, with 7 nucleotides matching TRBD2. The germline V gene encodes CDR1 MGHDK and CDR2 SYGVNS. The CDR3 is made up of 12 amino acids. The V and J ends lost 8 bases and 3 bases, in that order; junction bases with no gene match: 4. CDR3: CASGPGGYEQYF. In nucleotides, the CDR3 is TGTGCCAGCGGCCCGGGGGGCTACGAGCAGTACTTC.

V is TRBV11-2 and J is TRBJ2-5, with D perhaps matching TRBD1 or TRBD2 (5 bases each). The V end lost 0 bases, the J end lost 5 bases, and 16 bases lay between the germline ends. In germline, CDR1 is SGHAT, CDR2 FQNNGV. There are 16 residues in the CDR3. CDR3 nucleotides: TGTGCCAGCAGCTTAGATGGGGACCTAAGCCTGGAGACCCAGTACTTC. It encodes CASSLDGDLSLETQYF.

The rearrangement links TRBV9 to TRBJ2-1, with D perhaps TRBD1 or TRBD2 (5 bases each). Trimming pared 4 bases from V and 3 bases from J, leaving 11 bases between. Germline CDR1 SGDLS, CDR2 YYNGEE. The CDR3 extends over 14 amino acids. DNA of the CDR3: TGTGCCAGCAGCCTAGGGGACCGCTACAATGAGCAGTTCTTC. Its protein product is CASSLGDRYNEQFF.

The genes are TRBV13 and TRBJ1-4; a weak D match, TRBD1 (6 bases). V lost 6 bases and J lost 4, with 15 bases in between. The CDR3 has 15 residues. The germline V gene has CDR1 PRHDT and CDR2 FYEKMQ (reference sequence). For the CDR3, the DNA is TGTGCCAGCAGACCAGGACAGAACGTTAATGAAAAACTGTTTTTT. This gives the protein CASRPGQNVNEKLFF.

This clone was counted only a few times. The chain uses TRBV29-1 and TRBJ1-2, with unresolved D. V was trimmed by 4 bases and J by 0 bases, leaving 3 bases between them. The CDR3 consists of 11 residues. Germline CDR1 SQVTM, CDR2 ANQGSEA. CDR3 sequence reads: CSVVSNYGYTF. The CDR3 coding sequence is TGCAGCGTTGTCTCTAACTATGGCTACACCTTC.

CDR3 nucleotides: TGTGCCAGGTTTTCTTCCGGGGAGCTGTTTTTT. Translating gives CARFSSGELFF. J is TRBJ2-2 and V is TRBV5-5; the D is unclear. Germline CDR1 and CDR2: SGHKS and YYEKEE (reference sequence). CDR3 length: 11 residues. The V and J ends lost 8 bases and 6 bases respectively, with 8 bases between them. Full variable domain (outside the CDR3, taken from reference TRBV5-5 and TRBJ2-2): DAGVTQSPTHLIKTRGQQVTLRCSPISGHKSVSWYQQVLGQGPQFIFQYYEKEERGRGNFPDRFSARQFPNYSSELNVNALLLGDSALYLCARFSSGELFFGEGSRLTVL.

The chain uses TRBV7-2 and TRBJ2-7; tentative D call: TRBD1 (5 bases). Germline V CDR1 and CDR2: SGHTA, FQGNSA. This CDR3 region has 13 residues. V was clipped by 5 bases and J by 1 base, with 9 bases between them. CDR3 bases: TGTGCCAGCAGCCAGGGCCTGTCCTACGAGCAGTACTTC. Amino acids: CASSQGLSYEQYF.

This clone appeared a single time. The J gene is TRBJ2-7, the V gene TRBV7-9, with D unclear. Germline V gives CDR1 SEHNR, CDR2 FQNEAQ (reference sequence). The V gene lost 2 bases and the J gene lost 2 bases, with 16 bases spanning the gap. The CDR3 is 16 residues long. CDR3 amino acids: CASSLPGDMTPYEQYF. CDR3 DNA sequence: TGTGCCAGCAGCTTACCGGGCGACATGACCCCCTACGAGCAGTACTTC.

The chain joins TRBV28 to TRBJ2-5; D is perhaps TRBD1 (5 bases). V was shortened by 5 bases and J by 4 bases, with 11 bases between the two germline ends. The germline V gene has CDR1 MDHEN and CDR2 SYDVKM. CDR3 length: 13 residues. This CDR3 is CASSPLQGETQYF. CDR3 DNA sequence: TGTGCCAGCAGTCCACTCCAGGGAGAGACCCAGTACTTC. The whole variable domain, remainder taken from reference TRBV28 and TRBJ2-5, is DVKVTQSSRYLVKRTGEKVFLECVQDMDHENMFWYRQDPGLGLRLIYFSYDVKMKEKGDIPEGYSVSREKKERFSLILESASTNQTSMYLCASSPLQGETQYFGPGTRLLVL.

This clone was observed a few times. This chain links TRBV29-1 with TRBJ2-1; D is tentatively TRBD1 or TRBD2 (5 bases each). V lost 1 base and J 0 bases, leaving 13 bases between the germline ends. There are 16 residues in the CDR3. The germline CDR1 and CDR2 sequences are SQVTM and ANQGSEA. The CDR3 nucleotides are TGCAGCGTTGAAGGTCATGAGGGGTCCTCCTACAATGAGCAGTTCTTC. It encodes CSVEGHEGSSYNEQFF.

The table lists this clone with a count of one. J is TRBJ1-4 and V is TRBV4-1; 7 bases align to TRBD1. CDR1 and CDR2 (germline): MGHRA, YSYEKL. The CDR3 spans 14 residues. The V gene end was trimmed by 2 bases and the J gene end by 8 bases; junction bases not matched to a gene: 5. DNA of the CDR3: TGCGCCAGCAGCCAAATACAGGGGACCGAAAAACTGTTTTTT. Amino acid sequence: CASSQIQGTEKLFF.

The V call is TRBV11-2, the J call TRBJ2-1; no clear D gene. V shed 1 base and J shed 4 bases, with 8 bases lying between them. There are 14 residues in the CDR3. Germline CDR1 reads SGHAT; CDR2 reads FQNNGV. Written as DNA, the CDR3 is TGTGCCAGCAGCTTAGGGTTAGTTTACAATGAGCAGTTCTTC. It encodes CASSLGLVYNEQFF.